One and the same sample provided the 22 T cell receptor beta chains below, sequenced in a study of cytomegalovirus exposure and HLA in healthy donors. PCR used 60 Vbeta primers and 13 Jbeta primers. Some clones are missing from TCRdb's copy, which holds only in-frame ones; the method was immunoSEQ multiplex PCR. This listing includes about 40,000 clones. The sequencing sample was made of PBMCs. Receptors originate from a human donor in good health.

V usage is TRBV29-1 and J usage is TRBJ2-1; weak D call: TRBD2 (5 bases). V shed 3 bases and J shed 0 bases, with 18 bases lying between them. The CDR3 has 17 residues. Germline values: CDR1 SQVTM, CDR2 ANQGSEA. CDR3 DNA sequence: TGCAGCGTTGATAACCTGGGAAGCGGTAGCTCCTACAATGAGCAGTTCTTC. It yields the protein CSVDNLGSGSSYNEQFF.

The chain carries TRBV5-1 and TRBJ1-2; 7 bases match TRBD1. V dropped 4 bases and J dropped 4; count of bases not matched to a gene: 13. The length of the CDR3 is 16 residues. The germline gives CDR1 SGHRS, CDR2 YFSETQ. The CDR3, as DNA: TGCGCCAGCAGCCCGCCACATGACAGGGCAGTCTATGGCTACACCTTC. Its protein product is CASSPPHDRAVYGYTF.

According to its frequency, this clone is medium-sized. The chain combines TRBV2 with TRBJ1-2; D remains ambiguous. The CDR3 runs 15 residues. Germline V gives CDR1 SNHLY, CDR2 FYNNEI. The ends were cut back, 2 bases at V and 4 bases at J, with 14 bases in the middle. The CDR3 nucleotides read TGTGCCAGCAGTGAACAACGGGGAAAGGGCTATGGCTACACCTTC. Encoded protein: CASSEQRGKGYGYTF.

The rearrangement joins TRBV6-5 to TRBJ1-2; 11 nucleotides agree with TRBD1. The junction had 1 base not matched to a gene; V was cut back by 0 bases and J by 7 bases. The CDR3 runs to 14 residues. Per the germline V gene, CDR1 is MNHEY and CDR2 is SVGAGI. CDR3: CASSYSGTGGGYTF. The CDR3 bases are TGTGCCAGCAGTTACTCGGGGACAGGGGGTGGCTACACCTTC.

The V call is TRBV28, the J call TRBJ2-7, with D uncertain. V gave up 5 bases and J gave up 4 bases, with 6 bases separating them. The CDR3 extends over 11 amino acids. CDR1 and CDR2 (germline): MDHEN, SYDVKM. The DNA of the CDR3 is TGTGCCAGCAGTCTAGAATACGAGCAGTACTTC. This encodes CASSLEYEQYF. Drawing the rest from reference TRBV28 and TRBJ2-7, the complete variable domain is DVKVTQSSRYLVKRTGEKVFLECVQDMDHENMFWYRQDPGLGLRLIYFSYDVKMKEKGDIPEGYSVSREKKERFSLILESASTNQTSMYLCASSLEYEQYFGPGTRLTVT.

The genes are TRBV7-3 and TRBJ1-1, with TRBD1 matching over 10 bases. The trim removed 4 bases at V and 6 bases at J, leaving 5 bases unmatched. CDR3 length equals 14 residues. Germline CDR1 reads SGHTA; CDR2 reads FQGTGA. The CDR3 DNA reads TGTGCCAGCAGCTCGACAGGGGGCTACGCTGAAGCTTTCTTT. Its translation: CASSSTGGYAEAFF.

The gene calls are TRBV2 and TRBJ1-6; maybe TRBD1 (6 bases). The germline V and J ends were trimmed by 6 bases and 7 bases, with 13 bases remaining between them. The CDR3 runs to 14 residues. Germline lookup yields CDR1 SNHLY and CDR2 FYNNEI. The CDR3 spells CASRSQGLNSPLHF. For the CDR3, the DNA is TGTGCCAGCAGGTCACAGGGATTAAATTCACCCCTCCACTTT.

The DNA of the CDR3 is TGTGCCAGCAGTCCTCAGGCGCCAGTCAATCAGCCCCAGCATTTT. Amino acids: CASSPQAPVNQPQHF. The chain couples TRBV6-6 to TRBJ1-5; D is ambiguous. The CDR3 length is 15 residues. The germline CDR1 and CDR2 sequences are MNHNY and SVGAGI (reference sequence). V was trimmed by 5 bases and J by 3 bases, leaving 14 bases between them.

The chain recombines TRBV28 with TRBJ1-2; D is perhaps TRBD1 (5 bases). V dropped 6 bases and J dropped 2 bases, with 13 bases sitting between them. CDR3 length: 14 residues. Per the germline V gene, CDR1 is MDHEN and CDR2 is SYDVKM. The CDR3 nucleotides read TGTGCCAGCAGGGGGGGGACCTACAACTATGGCTACACCTTC. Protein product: CASRGGTYNYGYTF.

The CDR3 is CASKPTDGNSPLHF. The CDR3 DNA reads as TGTGCCAGCAAGCCGACTGATGGAAATTCACCCCTCCACTTT. The gene calls are TRBV9 and TRBJ1-6; no clear D gene. V was pared by 6 bases and J by 7 bases, with 14 bases between. Looked up from germline, CDR1 is SGDLS and CDR2 is YYNGEE. There are 14 residues in the CDR3.

The CDR3 sequence: CAWREDQGTEAFF. As DNA, the CDR3 is TGTGCCTGGAGGGAGGACCAGGGGACTGAAGCTTTCTTT. The J gene is TRBJ1-1, the V gene TRBV30, with TRBD1 as a possible D gene (6 bases). Trimming took off 3 bases at V and 5 bases at J, with 13 bases between the two ends. CDR3 size: 13 residues. Germline values: CDR1 GTSNPN, CDR2 SVGIG (reference sequence).

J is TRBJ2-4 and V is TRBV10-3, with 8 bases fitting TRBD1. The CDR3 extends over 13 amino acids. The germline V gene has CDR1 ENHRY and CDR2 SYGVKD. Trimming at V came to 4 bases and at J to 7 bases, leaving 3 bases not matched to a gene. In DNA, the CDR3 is TGTGCCATCAGTGGCCAGGGGGCGAACATTCAGTACTTC. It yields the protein CAISGQGANIQYF.

The DNA for the CDR3 is TGTGCCAGTAGTTCCGGACAGGGATACGATGGAGCTTTCTTT. Translating gives CASSSGQGYDGAFF. The V gene is TRBV19, the J gene TRBJ1-1; TRBD1 aligns across 8 bases. CDR3 length: 14 amino acids. Germline V gene lookup returns CDR1 LNHDA and CDR2 SQIVND (reference sequence). J gave up 10 bases and V 5 bases, and 12 bases lay outside the gene matches. Full variable domain (remainder filled in from reference TRBV19 and TRBJ1-1): DGGITQSPKYLFRKEGQNVTLSCEQNLNHDAMYWYRQDPGQGLRLIYYSQIVNDFQKGDIAEGYSVSREKKESFPLTVTSAQKNPTAFYLCASSSGQGYDGAFFGQGTRLTVV.

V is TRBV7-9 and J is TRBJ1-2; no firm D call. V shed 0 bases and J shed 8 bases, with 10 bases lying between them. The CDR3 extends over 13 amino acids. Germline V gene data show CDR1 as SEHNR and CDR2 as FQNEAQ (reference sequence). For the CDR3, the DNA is TGTGCCAGCAGCTTAGCGGGCGGGGTAGGCTACACCTTC. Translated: CASSLAGGVGYTF.

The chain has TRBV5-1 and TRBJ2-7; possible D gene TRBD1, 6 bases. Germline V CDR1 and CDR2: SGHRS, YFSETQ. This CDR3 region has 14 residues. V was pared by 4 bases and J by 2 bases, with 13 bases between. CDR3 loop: CASSLRQAAYEQYF. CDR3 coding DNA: TGCGCCAGCAGCCTACGACAGGCGGCCTACGAGCAGTACTTC.

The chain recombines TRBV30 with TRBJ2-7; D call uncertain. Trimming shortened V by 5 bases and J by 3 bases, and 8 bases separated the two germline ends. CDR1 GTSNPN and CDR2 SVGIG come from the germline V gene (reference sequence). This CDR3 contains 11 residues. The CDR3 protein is CAWGTFYEQYF. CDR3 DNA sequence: TGTGCCTGGGGCACCTTCTACGAGCAGTACTTC.

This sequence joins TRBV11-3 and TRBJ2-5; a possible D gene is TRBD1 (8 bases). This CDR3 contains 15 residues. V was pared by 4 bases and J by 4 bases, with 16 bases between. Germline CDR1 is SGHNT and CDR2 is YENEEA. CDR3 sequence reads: CASSSTGGAGETQYF. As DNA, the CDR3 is TGTGCCAGCAGCTCTACAGGGGGGGCGGGAGAGACCCAGTACTTC.

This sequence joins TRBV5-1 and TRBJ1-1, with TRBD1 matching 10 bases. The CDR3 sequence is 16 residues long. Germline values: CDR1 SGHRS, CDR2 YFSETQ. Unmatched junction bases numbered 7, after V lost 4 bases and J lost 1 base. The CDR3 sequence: CASSGDRGPANTEAFF. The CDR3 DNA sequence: TGCGCCAGCAGCGGGGACAGGGGTCCGGCGAACACTGAAGCTTTCTTT.

CDR3 sequence: CASSQYPEAFGYTF. The CDR3 DNA reads as TGCGCCAGCAGCCAATACCCCGAAGCGTTCGGCTACACCTTC. The chain joins TRBV4-1 to TRBJ1-2, with D hard to call. Trimming took off 2 bases at V and 8 bases at J, with 15 bases between the two ends. CDR3 length: 14 amino acids. CDR1 is MGHRA and CDR2 is YSYEKL in the germline V gene.

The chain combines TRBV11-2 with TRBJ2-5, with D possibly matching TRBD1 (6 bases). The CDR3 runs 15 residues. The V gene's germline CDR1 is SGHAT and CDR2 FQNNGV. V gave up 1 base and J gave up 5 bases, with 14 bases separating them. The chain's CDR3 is CASSLGPSRGETQYF. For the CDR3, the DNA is TGTGCCAGCAGCTTAGGGCCCTCGAGGGGGGAGACCCAGTACTTC.

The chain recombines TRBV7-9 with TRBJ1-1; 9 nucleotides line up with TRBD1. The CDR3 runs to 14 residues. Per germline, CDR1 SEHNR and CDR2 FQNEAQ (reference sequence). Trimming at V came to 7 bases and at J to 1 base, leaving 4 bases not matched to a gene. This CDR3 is CASILDRGNTEAFF. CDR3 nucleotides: TGTGCCAGCATCCTGGACAGGGGGAACACTGAAGCTTTCTTT.

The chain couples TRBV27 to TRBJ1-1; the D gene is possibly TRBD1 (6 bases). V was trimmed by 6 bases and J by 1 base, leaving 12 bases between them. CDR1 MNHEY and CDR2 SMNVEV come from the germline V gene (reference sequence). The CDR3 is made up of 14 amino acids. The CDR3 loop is CASSHREGNTEAFF. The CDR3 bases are TGTGCCAGCAGCCACAGGGAAGGGAACACTGAAGCTTTCTTT.